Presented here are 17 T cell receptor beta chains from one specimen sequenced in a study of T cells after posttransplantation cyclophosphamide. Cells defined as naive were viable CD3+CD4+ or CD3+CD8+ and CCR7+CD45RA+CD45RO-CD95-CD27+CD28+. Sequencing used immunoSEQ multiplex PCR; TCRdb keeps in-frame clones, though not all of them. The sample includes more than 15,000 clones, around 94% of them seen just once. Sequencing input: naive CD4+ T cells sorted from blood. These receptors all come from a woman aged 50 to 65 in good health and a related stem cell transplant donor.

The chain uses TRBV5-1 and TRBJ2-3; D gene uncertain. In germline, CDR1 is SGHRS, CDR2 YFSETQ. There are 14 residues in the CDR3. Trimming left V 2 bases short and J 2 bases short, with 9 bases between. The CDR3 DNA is TGCGCCAGCAGCTTAAGGCGGAACACAGATACGCAGTATTTT. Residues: CASSLRRNTDTQYF. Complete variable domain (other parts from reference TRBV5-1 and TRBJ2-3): KAGVTQTPRYLIKTRGQQVTLSCSPISGHRSVSWYQQTPGQGLQFLFEYFSETQRNKGNFPGRFSGRQFSNSRSEMNVSTLELGDSALYLCASSLRRNTDTQYFGPGTRLTVL.

The CDR3 DNA sequence: TGTGCCAGCAGGCCGGCGGGGGGCCTGAAAAACACCATATATTTT. It yields the protein CASRPAGGLKNTIYF. V gene TRBV27 combines with J gene TRBJ1-3; weak D call: TRBD1 (6 bases). Germline V gene lookup returns CDR1 MNHEY and CDR2 SMNVEV (reference sequence). This CDR3 spans 15 amino acids. V was pared by 6 bases and J by 6 bases, with 18 bases between.

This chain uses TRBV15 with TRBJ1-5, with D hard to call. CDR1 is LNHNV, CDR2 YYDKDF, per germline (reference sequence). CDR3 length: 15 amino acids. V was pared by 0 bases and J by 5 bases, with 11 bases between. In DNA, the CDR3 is TGTGCCACCAGCAGAGATGGGAGGGTAGATCAGCCCCAGCATTTT. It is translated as CATSRDGRVDQPQHF. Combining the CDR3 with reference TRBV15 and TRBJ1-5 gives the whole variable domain DAMVIQNPRYQVTQFGKPVTLSCSQTLNHNVMYWYQQKSSQAPKLLFHYYDKDFNNEADTPDNFQSRRPNTSFCFLDIRSPGLGDTAMYLCATSRDGRVDQPQHFGDGTRLSIL.

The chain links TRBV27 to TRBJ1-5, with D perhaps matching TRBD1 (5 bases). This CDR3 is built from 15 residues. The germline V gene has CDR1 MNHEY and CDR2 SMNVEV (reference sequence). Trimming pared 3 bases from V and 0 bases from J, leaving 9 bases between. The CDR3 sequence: CASSFVGDSNQPQHF. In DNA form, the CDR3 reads TGTGCCAGCAGTTTTGTAGGGGATAGCAATCAGCCCCAGCATTTT.

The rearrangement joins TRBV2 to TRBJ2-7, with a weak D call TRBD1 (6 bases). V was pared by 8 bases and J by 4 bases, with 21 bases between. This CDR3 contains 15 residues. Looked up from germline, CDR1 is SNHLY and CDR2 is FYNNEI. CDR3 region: CASHFSAFRGYEQYF. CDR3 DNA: TGTGCCAGCCATTTCTCGGCCTTCAGGGGATACGAGCAGTACTTC.

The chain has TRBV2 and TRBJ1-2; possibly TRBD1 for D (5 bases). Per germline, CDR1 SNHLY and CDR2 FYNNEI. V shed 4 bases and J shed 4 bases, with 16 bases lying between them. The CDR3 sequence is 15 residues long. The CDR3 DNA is TGTGCCAGCAGTGCCAGGAGGGGCGGCGGCTATGGCTACACCTTC. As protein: CASSARRGGGYGYTF.

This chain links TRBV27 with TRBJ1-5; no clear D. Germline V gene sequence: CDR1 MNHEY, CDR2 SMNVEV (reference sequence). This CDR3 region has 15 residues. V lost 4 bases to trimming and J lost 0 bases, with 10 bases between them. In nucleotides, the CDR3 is TGTGCCAGCAGTTGGGGAGGGAATAGCAATCAGCCCCAGCATTTT. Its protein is CASSWGGNSNQPQHF.

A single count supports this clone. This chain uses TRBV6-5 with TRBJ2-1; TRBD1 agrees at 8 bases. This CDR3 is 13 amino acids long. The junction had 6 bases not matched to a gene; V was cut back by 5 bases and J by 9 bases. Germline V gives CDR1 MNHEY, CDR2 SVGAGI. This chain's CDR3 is CASSADREGEQFF. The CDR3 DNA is TGTGCCAGCAGTGCGGACAGGGAAGGTGAGCAGTTCTTC.

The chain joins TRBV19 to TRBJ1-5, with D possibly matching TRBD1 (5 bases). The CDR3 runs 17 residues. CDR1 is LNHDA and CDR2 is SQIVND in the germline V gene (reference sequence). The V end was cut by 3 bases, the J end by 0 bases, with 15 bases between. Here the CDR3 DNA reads TGTGCCAGTAGTATTACTGGTACAGGATATAGCAATCAGCCCCAGCATTTT. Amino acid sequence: CASSITGTGYSNQPQHF.

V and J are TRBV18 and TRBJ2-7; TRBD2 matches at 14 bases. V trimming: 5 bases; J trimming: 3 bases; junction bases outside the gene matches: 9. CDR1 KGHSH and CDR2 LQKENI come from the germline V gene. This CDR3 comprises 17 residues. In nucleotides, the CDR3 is TGTGCCAGCTCAAGGGAGGGGACTAGCGGGAGTAGCTACGAGCAGTACTTC. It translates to CASSREGTSGSSYEQYF.

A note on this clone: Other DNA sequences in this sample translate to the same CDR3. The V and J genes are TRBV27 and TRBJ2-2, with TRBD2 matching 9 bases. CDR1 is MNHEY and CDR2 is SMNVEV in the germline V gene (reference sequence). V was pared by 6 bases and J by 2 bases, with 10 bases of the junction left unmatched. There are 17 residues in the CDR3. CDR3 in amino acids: CASRDLAGEPNTGELFF. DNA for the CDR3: TGTGCCAGCAGAGATTTAGCGGGAGAGCCCAACACCGGGGAGCTGTTTTTT.

The CDR3: CASSFSDKPYEQYF. As DNA, the CDR3 is TGTGCCAGCAGTTTTAGCGACAAACCCTACGAGCAGTACTTC. This chain links TRBV4-2 with TRBJ2-7; TRBD2 might be the D (5 bases). The CDR3 runs 14 residues. V was clipped by 6 bases and J by 2 bases, with 14 bases between them. Germline loops: CDR1 LGHNA, CDR2 YNFKEQ.

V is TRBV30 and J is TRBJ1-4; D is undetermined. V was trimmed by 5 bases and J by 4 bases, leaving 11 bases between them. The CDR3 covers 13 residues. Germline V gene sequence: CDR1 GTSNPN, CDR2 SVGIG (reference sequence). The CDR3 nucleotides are TGTGCCTGGTCAGCGGCGAATAATGAAAAACTGTTTTTT. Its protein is CAWSAANNEKLFF.

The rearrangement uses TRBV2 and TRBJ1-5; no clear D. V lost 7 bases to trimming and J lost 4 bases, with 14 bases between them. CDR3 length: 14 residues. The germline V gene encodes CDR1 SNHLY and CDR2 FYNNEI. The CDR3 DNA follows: TGTGCCAGCAAGTTTGAACAATTAAATCAGCCCCAGCATTTT. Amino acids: CASKFEQLNQPQHF.

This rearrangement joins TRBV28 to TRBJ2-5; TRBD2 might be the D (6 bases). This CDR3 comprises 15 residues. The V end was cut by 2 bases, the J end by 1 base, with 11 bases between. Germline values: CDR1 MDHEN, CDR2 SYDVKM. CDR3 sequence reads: CASSLVADFQETQYF. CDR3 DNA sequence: TGTGCCAGCAGTTTAGTAGCGGACTTCCAAGAGACCCAGTACTTC.

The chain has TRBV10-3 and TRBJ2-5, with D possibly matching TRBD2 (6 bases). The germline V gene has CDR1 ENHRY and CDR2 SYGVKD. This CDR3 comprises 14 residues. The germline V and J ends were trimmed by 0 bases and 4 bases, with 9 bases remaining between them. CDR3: CAISESQGGETQYF. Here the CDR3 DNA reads TGTGCCATCAGTGAGTCCCAGGGAGGAGAGACCCAGTACTTC.

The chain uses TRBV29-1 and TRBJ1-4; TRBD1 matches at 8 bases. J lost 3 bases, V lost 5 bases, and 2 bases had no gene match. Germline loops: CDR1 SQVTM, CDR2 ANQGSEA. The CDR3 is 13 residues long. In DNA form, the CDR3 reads TGCAGCGTTCCGGGACAGGCTAATGAAAAACTGTTTTTT. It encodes CSVPGQANEKLFF.